This T cell receptor beta chain was found in a study of vaccination and CD4 T cells after COVID-19. The overall study: Median time from COVID diagnosis to post-COVID sampling was roughly 100 days (35 to 161).

Treatment given: roughly nine-day PBMC culture with coronavirus spike peptide pools or control peptides (ViraFEST assay). ViraFEST used peptide pools to expand antigen-specific T cells and subsequently sequenced their TCRs. Note on this clonotype: The antigen is unknown.

The study sequenced cultured CD4+ T cell DNA using the Oncomine TCR Beta short-read assay. Scientists extracted genomic DNA from CD4+ T cells grown in culture. TCRdb used MiXCR to reprocess the PCR reads, holding one entry per CDR3 protein. The sample has about 10,000 distinct CDR3 sequences; roughly 33% are singletons. After removal of 4 bases from V and 2 bases from J, the junction contained 7 bases not matched to a gene. The CDR3 has 16 amino acids. The germline gives CDR1 SGHTA, CDR2 FQGNSA. This specimen consisted of CD4+ T cells from blood, cultured in vitro, obtained after SARS-CoV-2 vaccination. This TCR derives from a human donor who had recovered from COVID-19. The V gene is TRBV7-2, the J gene TRBJ2-3; 9 bases are a match to TRBD1. CDR3 sequence reads: CASSSEGQGLTDTQYF. The CDR3 nucleotides read TGTGCCAGCAGCTCAGAGGGACAGGGCCTCACAGATACGCAGTATTTT.